This is a list of T cell receptor beta chains from one sample in a study of blood T cell repertoires in COVID-19. Some clones are missing from TCRdb's copy, which holds only in-frame ones; the method was immunoSEQ multiplex PCR. The profile shows around 150,000 clones, approximately 88% of them singletons. Sample: PBMCs or T cells enriched from blood (not recorded which). The source of these receptors is a man aged 70-80 years who had been exposed to COVID-19. CDR3s include the opening cysteine and the closing phenylalanine or tryptophan. Each record gives: J gene, CDR3 length, V gene, clone size, D gene, CDR3 protein, CDR3 DNA. D genes are given only for firm matches. Some rows have no size entry. The others give once, few or many, or a class for an expanded clone.

J gene: TRBJ2-3; CDR3 length: 15; V gene: TRBV27; clone size: -; D gene: -; CDR3 protein: CASSFGRFGTDTQYF; CDR3 DNA: TGTGCCAGCAGTTTTGGCAGGTTCGGCACAGATACGCAGTATTTT
J gene: TRBJ2-1; CDR3 length: 15; V gene: TRBV5-4; clone size: few; D gene: -; CDR3 protein: CASSSGLFGHNEQFF; CDR3 DNA: TGTGCCAGCAGCTCTGGACTATTCGGCCACAATGAGCAGTTCTTC
J gene: TRBJ1-2; CDR3 length: 14; V gene: TRBV6-5; clone size: -; D gene: -; CDR3 protein: CASSYGPGVNGYTF; CDR3 DNA: TGTGCCAGCAGTTACGGTCCGGGGGTTAATGGCTACACCTTC
J gene: TRBJ1-6; CDR3 length: 14; V gene: TRBV5-6; clone size: -; D gene: -; CDR3 protein: CASSFGGSNSPLHF; CDR3 DNA: TGTGCCAGCAGCTTTGGAGGGTCGAATTCACCCCTCCACTTT
J gene: TRBJ1-5; CDR3 length: 12; V gene: TRBV27; clone size: -; D gene: TRBD1; CDR3 protein: CANGTGEQPQHF; CDR3 DNA: TGTGCCAACGGGACAGGTGAACAGCCCCAGCATTTT
J gene: TRBJ1-4; CDR3 length: 16; V gene: TRBV6-6; clone size: -; D gene: -; CDR3 protein: CASSRYRVETNEKLFF; CDR3 DNA: TGTGCCAGCAGCCGATACAGGGTCGAAACTAATGAAAAACTGTTTTTT
J gene: TRBJ2-5; CDR3 length: 14; V gene: TRBV7-6; clone size: few; D gene: -; CDR3 protein: CASSPLGGGETQYF; CDR3 DNA: TGTGCCAGCAGCCCCTTGGGAGGCGGAGAGACCCAGTACTTC
J gene: TRBJ2-2; CDR3 length: 14; V gene: TRBV4-3; clone size: -; D gene: -; CDR3 protein: CASNTGVNTGELFF; CDR3 DNA: TGCGCCAGCAATACGGGGGTGAACACCGGGGAGCTGTTTTTT
J gene: TRBJ2-3; CDR3 length: 18; V gene: TRBV24-1; clone size: once; D gene: TRBD1; CDR3 protein: CATSQGQGYLGATDTQYF; CDR3 DNA: TGTGCCACCAGCCAGGGACAGGGATATCTAGGGGCCACAGATACGCAGTATTTT
J gene: TRBJ1-2; CDR3 length: 12; V gene: TRBV30; clone size: few; D gene: TRBD1; CDR3 protein: CASDRGADGYTF; CDR3 DNA: TGTGCCTCGGACAGGGGGGCGGATGGCTACACCTTC
J gene: TRBJ1-5; CDR3 length: 14; V gene: TRBV29-1; clone size: -; D gene: TRBD1; CDR3 protein: CSVREQGADQPQHF; CDR3 DNA: TGCAGCGTTAGAGAACAGGGGGCAGATCAGCCCCAGCATTTT
J gene: TRBJ2-5; CDR3 length: 15; V gene: TRBV3-1/TRBV3-2; clone size: -; D gene: -; CDR3 protein: CASSHLFGGGETQYF; CDR3 DNA: TGTGCCAGCAGCCACCTTTTCGGGGGAGGAGAGACCCAGTACTTC
J gene: TRBJ1-5; CDR3 length: 16; V gene: TRBV15; clone size: -; D gene: -; CDR3 protein: CATSRGVEGHNQPQHF; CDR3 DNA: TGTGCCACCAGCAGAGGGGTGGAGGGCCACAATCAGCCCCAGCATTTT
J gene: TRBJ1-4; CDR3 length: 17; V gene: TRBV4-3; clone size: -; D gene: -; CDR3 protein: CASSQDVGGWANEKLFF; CDR3 DNA: TGCGCCAGCAGCCAAGATGTCGGAGGGTGGGCTAATGAAAAACTGTTTTTT
J gene: TRBJ2-5; CDR3 length: 16; V gene: TRBV7-9; clone size: -; D gene: -; CDR3 protein: CASSHSITRGEETQYF; CDR3 DNA: TGTGCCAGCAGCCATTCCATTACCAGGGGAGAAGAGACCCAGTACTTC
J gene: TRBJ1-1; CDR3 length: 16; V gene: TRBV7-2; clone size: -; D gene: TRBD1; CDR3 protein: CASSSTGQGGSTEAFF; CDR3 DNA: TGTGCCAGCAGCTCAACCGGACAGGGGGGAAGCACTGAAGCTTTCTTT
J gene: TRBJ1-5; CDR3 length: 14; V gene: TRBV19; clone size: few; D gene: -; CDR3 protein: CASSNRRGAQPQHF; CDR3 DNA: TGTGCCAGTAGTAACCGCAGGGGAGCTCAGCCCCAGCATTTT
J gene: TRBJ1-4; CDR3 length: 14; V gene: TRBV6-5; clone size: -; D gene: -; CDR3 protein: CASRKGGRNEKLFF; CDR3 DNA: TGTGCCAGCAGGAAGGGAGGGCGGAATGAAAAACTGTTTTTT
J gene: TRBJ2-3; CDR3 length: 15; V gene: TRBV23-1; clone size: once; D gene: -; CDR3 protein: CASSQSRGSTDTQYF; CDR3 DNA: TGCGCCAGCAGTCAATCGAGAGGAAGCACAGATACGCAGTATTTT
J gene: TRBJ1-5; CDR3 length: 14; V gene: TRBV2; clone size: -; D gene: -; CDR3 protein: CASSEGAGNQPQHF; CDR3 DNA: TGTGCCAGCAGTGAGGGGGCGGGCAATCAGCCCCAGCATTTT
J gene: TRBJ2-6; CDR3 length: 18; V gene: TRBV3-1/TRBV3-2; clone size: -; D gene: -; CDR3 protein: CASSPRGWDFSGANVLTF; CDR3 DNA: TGTGCCAGCAGCCCGCGGGGTTGGGACTTCTCTGGGGCCAACGTCCTGACTTTC
J gene: TRBJ1-4; CDR3 length: 16; V gene: TRBV19; clone size: -; D gene: -; CDR3 protein: CASSRGGPATNEKLFF; CDR3 DNA: TGTGCCAGTAGCCGGGGGGGGCCTGCAACTAATGAAAAACTGTTTTTT
J gene: TRBJ1-5; CDR3 length: 15; V gene: TRBV6-5; clone size: -; D gene: -; CDR3 protein: CASSLSGTLNQPQHF; CDR3 DNA: TGTGCCAGCAGTTTGTCCGGGACACTAAATCAGCCCCAGCATTTT